This entry features one T cell receptor beta chain sequence. No cognate antigen has been identified for it. An end of the junction does not agree with germline; a read error may underlie this. This sample is part of a study of cytomegalovirus exposure and HLA in healthy donors listed by TCRdb under 2017. As for the study more broadly: In an earlier analysis of some 610 of the donors, 250 to 350 Gb of sequence data and some 120 million unique TCR beta sequences from about 179 million T cells were reported. About 300 gigabases of sequencing data and around 88 million unique TCR sequences made up an early release that covered roughly 670 HLA-typed donors. Among the approximately 400 genotyped donors, approximately 77% belonged to the genetic ancestry cluster associated with self-reported Caucasian donors. The study aimed to test whether cataloging public T cell receptors could reveal signatures of past pathogen exposure. The study used immunosequencing to profile the T cell repertoires of several hundred subjects and linked those repertoires to cytomegalovirus serostatus. In addition to the first cohort of roughly 670 subjects, a separate validation cohort of 120 different subjects was used. To predict cytomegalovirus infection status, the study brought together high-throughput TCR immunosequencing, statistical association of individual TCRs with disease status, and machine learning. A later analysis re-analyzed previously published TCR beta repertoires from about 730 donors and added high-resolution HLA genotyping to study TCR occurrence patterns. Rather than drawing on any new phenotypic data, the later analysis identified candidate immune exposures from TCR beta sequences and the way those sequences occurred across donors. In an earlier analysis of around 540 of the donors, high-throughput TCR beta sequencing was used to judge whether each TCR beta V gene segment behaved as functional or pseudogenic. Donor age, sex, ethnicity and CMV serostatus were collected together with the repertoire data. A later genetic analysis used genome-wide SNP genotypes for about 55% of the 666 donors, treating that subset as a discovery cohort. All discovery cohort repertoires had been generated using a single sequencing platform. Both class I and class II loci were covered by HLA typing, at four-digit resolution. Typing coverage differed by locus: A, B, C, DRB1 and DQB1 were typed in about 620-640 donors, DQA1 in approximately 520, DPA1 in nearly 610, and DPB1 in roughly 450. Because of strong linkage in the cohort, 5 or 6 DR-DQ haplotypes were treated as single units for association and clustering. Among roughly 400 genotyped donors of the cohort, an average of around 250,000 unique TCR beta nucleotide sequences was sequenced per donor, of which approximately 18% were non-productive.

The cohort was made up of several hundred healthy bone marrow donors. Cohort members were all nominally healthy when sampled, although unrecorded immune exposures were likely present. The donor tested CMV seronegative and was one of the 352 seronegative cohort members. Each donor provided a peripheral blood sample, and peripheral blood mononuclear cells were used for TCR beta sequencing. The Qiagen DNeasy Blood Extraction Kit was used to extract genomic DNA from the blood cell samples. General findings and caveats noted by the study authors: A later genetic analysis reported fewer N-insertions in productive TCRs among donors in an Asian-associated ancestry cluster than the 666-donor mean. A later genetic analysis associated a missense DCLRE1C variant with V-gene and J-gene trimming of TCR beta chains, and an independent cohort replicated the association. The study listed 150 to 200 TCR beta chains as associated with cytomegalovirus. HLA typing was unavailable for some donors at each locus, so association tests used only the typed subset. A further reported finding was that TCR beta sequences accurately predicted the HLA-A and HLA-B alleles for most subjects in the first cohort. It was suggested by the authors that the approach could potentially be generalized to other disease states and immunological phenotypes. The presence/absence analyses assumed that sequencing depth was roughly uniform across donors, and that assumption may not be true. A later analysis associated roughly 17,000 TCR beta sequences with specific HLA alleles at a false discovery rate of 0.05. Broadly in line with IMGT annotations, most TCR beta V segments showed up in productive rearrangements about 87% or about 30% of the time in an earlier analysis of 587 of the donors. The 87-base-pair reads could not distinguish some IMGT-functional V segments, including TRBV6-2 and TRBV6-3, so those segments were excluded. Immune exposure information for the cohort was limited to CMV serostatus. A later analysis found that TCR association rates varied across HLA loci, with DRB1 alleles showing the most associated TCRs and HLA-C alleles the fewest. While some public TCRs were present in many individuals, most TCR sequences turned up only very rarely across donors. Correlated functional status among segregating V segments might reflect linkage disequilibrium, but an unknown experimental factor could not be ruled out. A cluster of highly shared sequence variants was judged likely to represent a technical artifact of the sequencing pipeline. In a later analysis, HLA-associated TCR beta chains showed more clonal expansion and lower generation probabilities than non-associated chains that were equally common. Because counts were too low, seventeen rarely observed V segments, including chromosome 9 orphons, were excluded from the earlier analysis of some 590 of the donors. According to a later analysis, most CMV-associated TCR beta chains appeared to be HLA-restricted, and the HLA associations seemed to be driven largely by CMV exposure. In this cohort, only TCR beta chains were sequenced, and detectable features were limited by the absence of alpha or paired-chain data. Three of the identified cytomegalovirus-associated TCR beta chains were confirmed in vitro to be specific for cytomegalovirus antigens. When HLA alleles, especially DR and DQ, strongly co-occurred, TCR associations were difficult to assign to individual alleles. In both the original and validation cohorts, the classifier was reported to diagnose cytomegalovirus status with high specificity and sensitivity. In a later analysis, several top co-occurrence clusters were reported to appear linked to parvovirus B19, influenza, CMV and Epstein-Barr virus.

Its CDR3 holds 18 amino acids, cysteine through phenylalanine. The kept DNA is CDR3 alone, 54 bases in frame from the first base. Based on the germline V gene (reference sequence), the CDR1 and CDR2 sequences are SEHNR and FQNEAQ. The library relied on the immunoSEQ multiplex PCR assay. A mixture of 60 forward primers for TCR Vbeta segments and 13 reverse primers for TCR Jbeta segments was used in the multiplex PCR. The CDR3 region of rearranged TCR beta genes was amplified from genomic DNA with a multiplex PCR assay. On the Illumina HiSeq System, the amplified TCR beta libraries were sequenced as 87-base-pair reads. Processing in the source paper ran as follows. Across the 600 to 700 repertoires, a later analysis counted 80 million or so unique TCR beta chains, 9 million to 14 million of which were shared by at least two donors. Raw reads were error-corrected and collapsed into unique sequences by a nearest-neighbor algorithm in which closely related sequences were merged to remove PCR and sequencing errors. To assign V, D and J gene segments, CDR3 sequences were aligned to IMGT reference sequences. For a sequence to be retained, a match of at least six nucleotides was required to both a V gene segment and a J gene segment. Rearrangements were classified as productive when the CDR3 lacked stop codons and remained in frame with V and J, and all other rearrangements were classified as non-productive. Following IMGT convention, CDR3 was defined as the stretch from the second conserved V-encoded cysteine to the conserved J-encoded phenylalanine. The earlier analysis of about 530 of the donors excluded any sequence lacking an unambiguous match to a single V gene segment. In an earlier analysis of 500 to 750 of the donors, V segments were called functional above 56.7% productive rearrangements and were called segregating when the between-donor standard deviation exceeded 5%. A statistical classification framework was built to diagnose cytomegalovirus status from the catalog of TCR beta chain sequences. V and J gene assignment, in a later analysis, came from comparing TCR nucleotide sequences with IMGT/GENE-DB human TR gene sequences. The TCRdist pipeline was used in a later analysis to assign CDR3 sequences and most-parsimonious VDJ recombination scenarios. In a later analysis, every TCR beta chain was defined by the combination of its CDR3 amino acid sequence and its V-gene family, and reads without a unique V-gene family were dropped. A later analysis removed several hundred highly shared, low-generation-probability nucleotide sequences to deal with suspected cross-contamination and a sequencing artifact. For each public chain, a later analysis derived a clonal expansion index from normalized ranks of inferred template counts within each repertoire. Generation probabilities in a later analysis came from a VDJ recombination model fitted to out-of-frame rearrangements, and those results were checked against IGoR. In a later analysis, hypergeometric tests were used to score TCR-TCR, TCR-HLA and TCR-CMV co-occurrence, with a repertoire-size bias correction applied to TCR pairs. False discovery rates were estimated in a later analysis by permuting HLA or CMV assignments 20 times. In a later analysis, co-occurring TCRs were grouped using DBSCAN, with TCRdist sequence similarity added in when clustering inside HLA-allele-positive subsets. Repertoires with fewer than 30,000 or more than 120,000 public chains, plus five repertoires with anomalous nucleotide sharing, were excluded from co-occurrence clustering. TCRdb took over this immuneACCESS table, retaining in-frame rearrangements with V and J assigned. Such tables are incomplete; in checked studies, under half of the missing clones stem from an unresolved V gene, and the remainder is unexplained. V and J calls and clone size are given by that table; D and trimming were obtained from the DNA. In this sample the table shows some 130,000 clones, around 74% of which occur a single time. Approximately 7.2% of the sample goes to the ten largest clones.

The sequencing sample was made of PBMCs. The receptor comes from a male donor in good health and CMV-seronegative. Here the chain combines TRBV7-9 and TRBJ2-7, with a tentative D gene TRBD1 over 6 matching bases. CDR3 loop: CSSSLDSVLGHHSYEQYF. The base sequence is TGTTCCAGCAGCTTAGATTCGGTACTGGGACACCACTCCTACGAGCAGTACTTC. The variable domain in full, with residues beyond the CDR3 obtained from the reference TRBV7-9 and TRBJ2-7 genes, is DTGVSQNPRHKITKRGQNVTFRCDPISEHNRLYWYRQTLGQGPEFLTYFQNEAQLEKSRLLSDRFSAERPKGSFSTLEIQRTEQGDSAMYLCSSSLDSVLGHHSYEQYFGPGTRLTVT.